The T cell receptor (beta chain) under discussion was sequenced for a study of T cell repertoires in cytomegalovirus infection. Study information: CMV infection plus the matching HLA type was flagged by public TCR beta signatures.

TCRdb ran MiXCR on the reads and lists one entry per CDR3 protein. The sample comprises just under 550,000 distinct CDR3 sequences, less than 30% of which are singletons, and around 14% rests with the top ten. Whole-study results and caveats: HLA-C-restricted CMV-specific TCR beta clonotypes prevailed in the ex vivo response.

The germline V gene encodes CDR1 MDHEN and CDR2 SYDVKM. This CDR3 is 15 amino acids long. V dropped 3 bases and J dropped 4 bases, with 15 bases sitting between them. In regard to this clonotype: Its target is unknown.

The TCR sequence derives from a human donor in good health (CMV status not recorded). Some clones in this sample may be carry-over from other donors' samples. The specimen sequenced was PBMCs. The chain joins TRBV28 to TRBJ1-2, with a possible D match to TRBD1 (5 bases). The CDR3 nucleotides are TGTGCCAGCAGTTTGTGGCAGGGAGATCCCTATGGCTACACCTTC. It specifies CASSLWQGDPYGYTF.